This TCR beta chain was sequenced in a study of T cell changes during pregnancy in multiple sclerosis. Sequencing used immunoSEQ multiplex PCR; TCRdb keeps in-frame clones, though not all of them. The sample has 70,000 or so clones; about nine tenths are singletons. The origin of this receptor is a female donor in good health, enrolled as a control in a pregnancy study. Sequenced material: peripheral blood, taken in the third trimester of pregnancy.

As DNA, the CDR3 is TGTGCCAGCAGCTATGCTAGCGGAGGCTACGAGCAGTACTTC. This gives the protein CASSYASGGYEQYF. The V gene is TRBV27, the J gene TRBJ2-7; 7 nucleotides match TRBD2. CDR1 is MNHEY, CDR2 SMNVEV, per germline (reference sequence). CDR3 length: 14 amino acids. Trimming cost V 6 bases and J 3 bases; bases outside gene matches: 8.